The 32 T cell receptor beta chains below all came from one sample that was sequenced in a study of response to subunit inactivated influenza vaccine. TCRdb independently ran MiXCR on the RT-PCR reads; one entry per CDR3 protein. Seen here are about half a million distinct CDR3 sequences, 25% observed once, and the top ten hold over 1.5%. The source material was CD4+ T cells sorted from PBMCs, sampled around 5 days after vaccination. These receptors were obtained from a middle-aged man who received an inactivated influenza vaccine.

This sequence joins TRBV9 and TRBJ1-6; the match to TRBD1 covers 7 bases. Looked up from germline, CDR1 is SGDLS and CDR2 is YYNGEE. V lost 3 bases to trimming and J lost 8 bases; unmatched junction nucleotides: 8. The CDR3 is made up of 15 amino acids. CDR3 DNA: TGTGCCAGCAGCGCGTCGACAGGGTCAGATTCACCCCTCCACTTT. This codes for CASSASTGSDSPLHF. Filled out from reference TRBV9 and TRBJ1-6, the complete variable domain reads DSGVTQTPKHLITATGQRVTLRCSPRSGDLSVYWYQQSLDQGLQFLIQYYNGEERAKGNILERFSAQQFPDLHSELNLSSLELGDSALYFCASSASTGSDSPLHFGNGTRLTVT.

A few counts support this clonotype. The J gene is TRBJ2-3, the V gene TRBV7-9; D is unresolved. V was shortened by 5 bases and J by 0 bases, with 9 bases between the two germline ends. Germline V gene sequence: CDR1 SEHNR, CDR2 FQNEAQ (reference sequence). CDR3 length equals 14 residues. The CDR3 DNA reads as TGTGCCAGCAGCCTCGCTTTCAGCACAGATACGCAGTATTTT. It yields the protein CASSLAFSTDTQYF. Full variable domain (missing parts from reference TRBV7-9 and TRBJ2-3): DTGVSQNPRHKITKRGQNVTFRCDPISEHNRLYWYRQTLGQGPEFLTYFQNEAQLEKSRLLSDRFSAERPKGSFSTLEIQRTEQGDSAMYLCASSLAFSTDTQYFGPGTRLTVL.

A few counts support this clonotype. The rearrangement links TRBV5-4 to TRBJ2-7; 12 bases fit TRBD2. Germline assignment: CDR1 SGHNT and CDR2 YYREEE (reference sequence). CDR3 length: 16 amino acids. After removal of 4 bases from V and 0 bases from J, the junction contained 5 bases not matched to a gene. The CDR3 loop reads CASSRGLAGSSYEQYF. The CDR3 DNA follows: TGTGCCAGCAGCCGCGGACTAGCGGGGAGCTCCTACGAGCAGTACTTC.

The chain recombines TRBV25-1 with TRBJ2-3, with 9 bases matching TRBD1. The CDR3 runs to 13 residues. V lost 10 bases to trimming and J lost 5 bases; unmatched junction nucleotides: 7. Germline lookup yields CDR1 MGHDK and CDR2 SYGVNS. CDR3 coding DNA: TGTGCCACACGGACAGGGGTGAAAGATACGCAGTATTTT. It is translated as CATRTGVKDTQYF.

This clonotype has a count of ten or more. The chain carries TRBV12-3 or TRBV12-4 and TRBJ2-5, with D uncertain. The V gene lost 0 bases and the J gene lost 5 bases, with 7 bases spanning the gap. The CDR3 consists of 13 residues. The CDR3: CASSLAGTETQYF. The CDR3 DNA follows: TGTGCCAGCAGTTTAGCGGGTACTGAGACCCAGTACTTC.

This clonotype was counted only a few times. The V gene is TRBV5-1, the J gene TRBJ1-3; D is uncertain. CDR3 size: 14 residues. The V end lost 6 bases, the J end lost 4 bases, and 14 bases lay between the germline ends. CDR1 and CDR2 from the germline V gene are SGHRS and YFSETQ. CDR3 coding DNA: TGCGCCAGCACCGTGATGGGCTCCGGAAACACCATATATTTT. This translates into CASTVMGSGNTIYF.

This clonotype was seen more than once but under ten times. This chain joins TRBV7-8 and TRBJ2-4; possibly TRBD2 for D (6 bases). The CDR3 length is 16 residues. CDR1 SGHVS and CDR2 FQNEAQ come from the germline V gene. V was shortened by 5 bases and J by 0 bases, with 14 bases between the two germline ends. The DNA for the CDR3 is TGTGCCAGCAGCCCCCTCCCGGGGGTAGCCAAAAACATTCAGTACTTC. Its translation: CASSPLPGVAKNIQYF.

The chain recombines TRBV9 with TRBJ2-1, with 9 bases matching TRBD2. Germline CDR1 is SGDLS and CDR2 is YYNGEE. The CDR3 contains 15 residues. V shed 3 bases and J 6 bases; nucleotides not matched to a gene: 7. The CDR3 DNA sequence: TGTGCCAGCAGCGGTAGCGGGAGAGGGTTCAATGAGCAGTTCTTC. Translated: CASSGSGRGFNEQFF.

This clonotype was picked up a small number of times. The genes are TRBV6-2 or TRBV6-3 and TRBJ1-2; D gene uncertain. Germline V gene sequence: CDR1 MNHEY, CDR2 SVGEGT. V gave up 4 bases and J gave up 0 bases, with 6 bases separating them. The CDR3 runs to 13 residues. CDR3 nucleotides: TGTGCCAGCAGTTCCGCGGCTAACTATGGCTACACCTTC. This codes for CASSSAANYGYTF.

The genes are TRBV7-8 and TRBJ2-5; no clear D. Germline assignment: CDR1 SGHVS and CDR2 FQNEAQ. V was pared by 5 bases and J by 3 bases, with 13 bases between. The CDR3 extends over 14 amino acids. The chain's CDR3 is CASSPRHVKETQYF. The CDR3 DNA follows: TGTGCCAGCAGCCCTCGACATGTTAAAGAGACCCAGTACTTC.

The CDR3 region is CATSRDQPDTQYF. The CDR3 nucleotides read TGTGCCACCAGCAGAGACCAACCCGATACGCAGTATTTT. The chain links TRBV15 to TRBJ2-3, with D unclear. The length of the CDR3 is 13 residues. The germline V gene has CDR1 LNHNV and CDR2 YYDKDF (reference sequence). V was trimmed by 0 bases and J by 6 bases, leaving 7 bases between them.

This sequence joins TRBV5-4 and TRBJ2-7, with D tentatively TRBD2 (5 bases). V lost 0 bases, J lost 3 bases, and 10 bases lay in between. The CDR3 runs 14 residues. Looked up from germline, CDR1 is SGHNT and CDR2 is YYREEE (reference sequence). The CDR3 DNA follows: TGTGCCAGCAGCTTGGAGGTCGGAGGCTACGAGCAGTACTTC. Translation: CASSLEVGGYEQYF.

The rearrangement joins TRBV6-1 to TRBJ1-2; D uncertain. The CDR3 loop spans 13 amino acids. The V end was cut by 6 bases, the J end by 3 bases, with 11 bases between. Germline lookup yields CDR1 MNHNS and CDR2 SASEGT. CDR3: CASSVEGYYGYTF. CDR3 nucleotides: TGTGCCAGCAGCGTGGAGGGATACTATGGCTACACCTTC.

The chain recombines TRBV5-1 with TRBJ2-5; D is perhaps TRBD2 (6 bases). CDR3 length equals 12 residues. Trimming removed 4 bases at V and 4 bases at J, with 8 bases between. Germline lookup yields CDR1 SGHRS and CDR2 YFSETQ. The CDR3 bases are TGCGCCAGCAGCACTAGCAGAGAGACCCAGTACTTC. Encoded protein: CASSTSRETQYF.

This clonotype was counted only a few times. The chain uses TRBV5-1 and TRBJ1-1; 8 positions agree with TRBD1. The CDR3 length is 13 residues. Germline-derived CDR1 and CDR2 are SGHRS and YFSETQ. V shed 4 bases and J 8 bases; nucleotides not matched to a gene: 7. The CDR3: CASSQGQGLEAFF. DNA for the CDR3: TGCGCCAGCAGCCAAGGACAGGGCCTAGAAGCTTTCTTT.

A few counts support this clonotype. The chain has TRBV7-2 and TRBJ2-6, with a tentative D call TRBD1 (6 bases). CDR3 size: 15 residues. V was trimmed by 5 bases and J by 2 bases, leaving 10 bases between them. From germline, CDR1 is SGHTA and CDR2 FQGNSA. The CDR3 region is CASSKQGAGANVLTF. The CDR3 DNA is TGTGCCAGCAGCAAACAGGGTGCTGGGGCCAACGTCCTGACTTTC.

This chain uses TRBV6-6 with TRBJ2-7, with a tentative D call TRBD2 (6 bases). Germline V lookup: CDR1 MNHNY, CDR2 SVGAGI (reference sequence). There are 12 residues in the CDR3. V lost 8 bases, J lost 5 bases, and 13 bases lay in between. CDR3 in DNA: TGTGCCAGCGCGACTAGATCGAACGAGCAGTACTTC. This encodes CASATRSNEQYF.

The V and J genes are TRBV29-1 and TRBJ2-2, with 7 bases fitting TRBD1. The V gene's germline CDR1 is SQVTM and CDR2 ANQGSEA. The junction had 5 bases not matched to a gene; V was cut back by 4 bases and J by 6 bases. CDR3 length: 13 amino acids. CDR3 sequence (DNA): TGCAGCGTTGGACAGGGCGGCGCCGGGGAGCTGTTTTTT. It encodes CSVGQGGAGELFF.

The CDR3, as DNA: TGTGCCAGCAGCTGGACTAGCGGGAGGGTGGAGACCCAGTACTTC. As protein: CASSWTSGRVETQYF. The V gene is TRBV2, the J gene TRBJ2-5, with TRBD2 matching 15 bases. After removal of 6 bases from V and 5 bases from J, the junction contained 4 bases not matched to a gene. CDR1 SNHLY and CDR2 FYNNEI come from the germline V gene. The CDR3 has 15 residues.

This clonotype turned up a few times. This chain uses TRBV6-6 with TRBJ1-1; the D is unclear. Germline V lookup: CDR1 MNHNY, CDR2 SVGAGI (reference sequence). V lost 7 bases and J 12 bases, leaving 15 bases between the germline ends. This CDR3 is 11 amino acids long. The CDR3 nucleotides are TGTGCCAGCACATCGTACCGGGGAACTTTCTTT. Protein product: CASTSYRGTFF.

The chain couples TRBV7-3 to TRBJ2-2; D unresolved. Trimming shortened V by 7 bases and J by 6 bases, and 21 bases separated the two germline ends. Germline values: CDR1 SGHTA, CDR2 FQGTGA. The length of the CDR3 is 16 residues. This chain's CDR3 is CASKIVTDRFSGELFF. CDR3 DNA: TGTGCCAGCAAAATAGTTACGGATAGGTTCTCCGGGGAGCTGTTTTTT. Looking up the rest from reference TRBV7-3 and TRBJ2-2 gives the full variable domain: GAGVSQTPSNKVTEKGKYVELRCDPISGHTALYWYRQSLGQGPEFLIYFQGTGAADDSGLPNDRFFAVRPEGSVSTLKIQRTERGDSAVYLCASKIVTDRFSGELFFGEGSRLTVL.

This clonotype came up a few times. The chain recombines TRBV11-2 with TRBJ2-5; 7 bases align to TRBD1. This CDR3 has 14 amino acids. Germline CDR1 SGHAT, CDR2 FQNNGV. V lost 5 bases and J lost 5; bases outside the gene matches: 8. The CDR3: CASSHTGARETQYF. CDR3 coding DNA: TGTGCCAGCAGCCACACAGGGGCTAGGGAGACCCAGTACTTC.

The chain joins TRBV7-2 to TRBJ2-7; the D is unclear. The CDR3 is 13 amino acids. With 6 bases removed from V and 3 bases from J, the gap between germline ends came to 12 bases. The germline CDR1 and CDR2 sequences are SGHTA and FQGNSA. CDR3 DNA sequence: TGTGCCAGCAGTACCGTTGGGGACTACGAGCAGTACTTC. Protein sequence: CASSTVGDYEQYF.

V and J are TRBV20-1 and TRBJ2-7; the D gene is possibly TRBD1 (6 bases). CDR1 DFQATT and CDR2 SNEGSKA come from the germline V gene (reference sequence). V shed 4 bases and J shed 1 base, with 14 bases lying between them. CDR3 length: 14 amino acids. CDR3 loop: CSAITGRESYEQYF. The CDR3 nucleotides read TGCAGTGCTATTACAGGGAGAGAGTCCTACGAGCAGTACTTC.

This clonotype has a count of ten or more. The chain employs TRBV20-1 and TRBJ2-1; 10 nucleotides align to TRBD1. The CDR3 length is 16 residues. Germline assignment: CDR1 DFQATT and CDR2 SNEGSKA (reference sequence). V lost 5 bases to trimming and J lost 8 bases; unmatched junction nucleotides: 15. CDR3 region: CSAFLIRDRGLDEQFF. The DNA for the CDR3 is TGCAGTGCTTTCCTAATTCGGGACAGGGGTCTTGATGAGCAGTTCTTC.

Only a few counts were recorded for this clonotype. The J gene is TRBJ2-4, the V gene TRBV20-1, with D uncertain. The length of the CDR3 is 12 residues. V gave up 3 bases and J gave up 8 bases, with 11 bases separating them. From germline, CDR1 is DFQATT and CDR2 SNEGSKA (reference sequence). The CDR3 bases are TGCAGTGCTAGGAGAGGTGGGGACATTCAGTACTTC. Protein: CSARRGGDIQYF.

The CDR3 here is CSARNPGQLAGANVLTF. The CDR3 coding sequence is TGCAGTGCTAGAAACCCGGGACAGCTCGCTGGGGCCAACGTCCTGACTTTC. The rearrangement joins TRBV20-1 to TRBJ2-6, with 7 bases that match TRBD1. Germline V lookup: CDR1 DFQATT, CDR2 SNEGSKA (reference sequence). The CDR3 runs 17 residues. J lost 2 bases, V lost 2 bases, and 9 bases had no gene match.

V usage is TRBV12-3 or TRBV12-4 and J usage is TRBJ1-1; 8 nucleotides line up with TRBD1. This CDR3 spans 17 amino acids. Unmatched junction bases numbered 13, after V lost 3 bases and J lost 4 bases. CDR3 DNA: TGTGCCAGCAGTTTGGGGAGGGCAGGGGGCGTGGGCACTGAAGCTTTCTTT. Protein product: CASSLGRAGGVGTEAFF.

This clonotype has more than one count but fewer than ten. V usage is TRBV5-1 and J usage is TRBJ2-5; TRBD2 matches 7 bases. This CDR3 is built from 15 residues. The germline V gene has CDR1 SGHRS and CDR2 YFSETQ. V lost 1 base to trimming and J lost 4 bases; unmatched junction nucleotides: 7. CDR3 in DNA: TGCGCCAGCAGCTTGATGATGAGCGGGACAGAGACCCAGTACTTC. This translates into CASSLMMSGTETQYF.

The CDR3 reads CSVHNSGGAYEQYF. The CDR3 nucleotides are TGCAGTGTTCATAATAGCGGGGGAGCGTACGAGCAGTACTTC. The chain couples TRBV20-1 to TRBJ2-7, with TRBD2 matching 9 bases. The CDR3 has 14 residues. In germline, CDR1 is DFQATT, CDR2 SNEGSKA (reference sequence). J was trimmed by 4 bases and V by 7 bases; bases with no gene match: 11.

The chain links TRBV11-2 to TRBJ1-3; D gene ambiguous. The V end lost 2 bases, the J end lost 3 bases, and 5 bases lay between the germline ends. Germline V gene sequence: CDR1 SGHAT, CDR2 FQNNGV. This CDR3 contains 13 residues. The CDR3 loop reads CASSLQNGNTIYF. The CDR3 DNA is TGTGCCAGCAGCTTACAAAATGGAAACACCATATATTTT.

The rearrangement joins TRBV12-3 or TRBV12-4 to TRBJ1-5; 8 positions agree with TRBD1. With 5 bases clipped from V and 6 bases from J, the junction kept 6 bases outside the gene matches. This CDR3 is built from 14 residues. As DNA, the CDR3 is TGTGCCAGCAGTCAGGGGGCGCGGGGTCAGCCCCAGCATTTT. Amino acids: CASSQGARGQPQHF.